The TCR beta chain described here comes from a study of immune characterization of retroperitoneal liposarcoma. Per the germline V gene, CDR1 is MNHNS and CDR2 is SASEGT. This CDR3 contains 16 residues. MiXCR, run by TCRdb on the PCR reads, gives a single entry per CDR3 protein. The sample consists of about 890 distinct CDR3 sequences, about 32% of them appearing once. This TCR was sampled from a male donor with retroperitoneal liposarcoma. The specimen sequenced was tumor tissue. The genes are TRBV6-1 and TRBJ2-1, with 9 bases identical to TRBD1. The J call may not be correct, given that the DNA end is closer to TRBJ2-7. The CDR3: CASSRKTGTGIHEQYF. The CDR3 nucleotides are TGTGCCAGCAGCCGGAAAACCGGGACAGGGATCCACGAGCAGTACTTC.